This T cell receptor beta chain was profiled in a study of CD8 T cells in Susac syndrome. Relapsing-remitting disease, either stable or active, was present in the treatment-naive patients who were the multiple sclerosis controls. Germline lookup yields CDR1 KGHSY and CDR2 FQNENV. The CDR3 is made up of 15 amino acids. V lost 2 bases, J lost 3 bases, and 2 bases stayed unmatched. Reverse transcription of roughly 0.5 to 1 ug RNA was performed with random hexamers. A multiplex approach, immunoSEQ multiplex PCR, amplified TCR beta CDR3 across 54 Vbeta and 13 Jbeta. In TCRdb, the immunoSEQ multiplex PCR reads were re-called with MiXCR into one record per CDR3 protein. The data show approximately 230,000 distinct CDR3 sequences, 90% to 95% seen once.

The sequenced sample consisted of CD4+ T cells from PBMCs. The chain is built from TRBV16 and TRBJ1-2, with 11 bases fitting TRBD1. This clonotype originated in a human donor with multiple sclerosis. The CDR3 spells CASSQRTGGDYGYTF. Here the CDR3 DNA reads TGTGCCAGCAGCCAAAGGACAGGGGGCGACTATGGCTACACCTTC.